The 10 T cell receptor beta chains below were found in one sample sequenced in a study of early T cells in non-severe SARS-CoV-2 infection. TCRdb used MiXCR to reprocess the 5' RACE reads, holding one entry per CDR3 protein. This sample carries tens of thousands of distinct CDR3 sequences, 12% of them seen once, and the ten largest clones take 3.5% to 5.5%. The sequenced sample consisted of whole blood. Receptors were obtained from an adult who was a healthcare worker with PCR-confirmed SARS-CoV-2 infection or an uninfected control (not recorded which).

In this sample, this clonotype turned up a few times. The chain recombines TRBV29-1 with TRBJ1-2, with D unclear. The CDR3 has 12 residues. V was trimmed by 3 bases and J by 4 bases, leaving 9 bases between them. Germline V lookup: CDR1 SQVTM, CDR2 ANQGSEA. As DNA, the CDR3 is TGCAGCGTTGACGAGGGTGCCTATGGCTACACCTTC. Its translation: CSVDEGAYGYTF. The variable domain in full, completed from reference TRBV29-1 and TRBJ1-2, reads SAVISQKPSRDICQRGTSLTIQCQVDSQVTMMFWYRQQPGQSLTLIATANQGSEATYESGFVIDKFPISRPNLTFSTLTVSNMSPEDSSIYLCSVDEGAYGYTFGSGTRLTVV.

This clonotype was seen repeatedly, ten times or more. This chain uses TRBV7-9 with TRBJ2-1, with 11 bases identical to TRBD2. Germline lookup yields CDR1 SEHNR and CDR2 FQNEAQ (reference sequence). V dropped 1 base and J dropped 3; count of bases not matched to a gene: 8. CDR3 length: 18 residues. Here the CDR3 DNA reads TGTGCCAGCAGCTTAGAGGTAGCGGGAGGGCCCCGCTACAATGAGCAGTTCTTC. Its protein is CASSLEVAGGPRYNEQFF.

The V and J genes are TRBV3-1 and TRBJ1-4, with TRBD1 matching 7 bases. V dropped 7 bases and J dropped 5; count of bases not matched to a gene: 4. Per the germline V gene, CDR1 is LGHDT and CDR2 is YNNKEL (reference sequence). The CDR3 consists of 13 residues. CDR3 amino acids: CASKLQGNEKLFF. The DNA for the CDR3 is TGTGCCAGCAAGTTACAGGGGAATGAAAAACTGTTTTTT.

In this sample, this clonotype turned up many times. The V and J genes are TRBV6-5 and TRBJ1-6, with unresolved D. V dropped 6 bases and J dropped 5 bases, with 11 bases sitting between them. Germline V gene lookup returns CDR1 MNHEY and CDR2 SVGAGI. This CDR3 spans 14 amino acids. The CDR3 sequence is CASRARVNNSPLHF. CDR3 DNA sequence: TGTGCCAGCAGAGCGCGAGTTAATAATTCACCCCTCCACTTT.

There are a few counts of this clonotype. The CDR3 is CASSHAPGQINEKLFF. CDR3 DNA sequence: TGTGCCAGCAGCCATGCCCCGGGACAGATTAATGAAAAACTGTTTTTT. The chain uses TRBV5-5 and TRBJ1-4; TRBD1 matches at 7 bases. V was pared by 4 bases and J by 4 bases, with 10 bases of the junction left unmatched. The germline gives CDR1 SGHKS, CDR2 YYEKEE (reference sequence). This CDR3 has 16 residues.

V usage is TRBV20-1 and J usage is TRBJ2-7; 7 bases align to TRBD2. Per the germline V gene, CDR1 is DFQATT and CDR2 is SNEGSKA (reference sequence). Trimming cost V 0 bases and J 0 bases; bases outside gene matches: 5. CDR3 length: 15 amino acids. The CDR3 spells CSARDPRGSSYEQYF. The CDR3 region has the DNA TGCAGTGCTAGAGATCCGCGCGGGAGCTCCTACGAGCAGTACTTC.

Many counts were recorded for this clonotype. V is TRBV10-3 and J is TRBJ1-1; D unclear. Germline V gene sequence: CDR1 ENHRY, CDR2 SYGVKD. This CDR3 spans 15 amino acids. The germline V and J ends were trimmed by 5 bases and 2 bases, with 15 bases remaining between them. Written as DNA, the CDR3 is TGTGCCATCAGTAGTGAAGAACAGACAAACACTGAAGCTTTCTTT. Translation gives CAISSEEQTNTEAFF.

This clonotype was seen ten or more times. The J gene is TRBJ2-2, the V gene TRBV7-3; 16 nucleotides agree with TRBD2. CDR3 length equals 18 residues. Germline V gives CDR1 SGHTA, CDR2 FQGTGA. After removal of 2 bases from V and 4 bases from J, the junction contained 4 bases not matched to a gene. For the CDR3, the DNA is TGTGCCAGCAGCTTACAGGGGACTAGCGGGAGGGCCACCGGGGAGCTGTTTTTT. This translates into CASSLQGTSGRATGELFF. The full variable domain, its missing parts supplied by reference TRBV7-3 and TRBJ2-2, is GAGVSQTPSNKVTEKGKYVELRCDPISGHTALYWYRQSLGQGPEFLIYFQGTGAADDSGLPNDRFFAVRPEGSVSTLKIQRTERGDSAVYLCASSLQGTSGRATGELFFGEGSRLTVL.

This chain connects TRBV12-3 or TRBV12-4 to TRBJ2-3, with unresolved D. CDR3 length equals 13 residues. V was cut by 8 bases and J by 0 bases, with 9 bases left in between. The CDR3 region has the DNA TGTGCCAGCTCGGATGCTAGCACAGATACGCAGTATTTT. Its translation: CASSDASTDTQYF.

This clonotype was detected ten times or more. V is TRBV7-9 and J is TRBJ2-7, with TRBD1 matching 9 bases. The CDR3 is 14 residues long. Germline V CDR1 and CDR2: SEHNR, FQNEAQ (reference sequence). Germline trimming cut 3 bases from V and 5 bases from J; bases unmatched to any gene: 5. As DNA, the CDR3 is TGTGCCAGCAGCTTCCAGGACAGGGGTAACGAGCAGTACTTC. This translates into CASSFQDRGNEQYF.